This is a list of T cell receptor beta chains from one sample in a study of blood T cell repertoires in COVID-19. The table came from immunoSEQ multiplex PCR; TCRdb's copy has only in-frame clones and leaves some out. The data hold around 79,000 clones, with about 85% observed a single time. Sequencing was carried out using peripheral blood. The receptors here all came from a human donor in a cohort sampled during active COVID-19. Each CDR3 is given without its conserved first and last residue. A row's size may be missing; if present it is once, few, many or a size class.

J: TRBJ2-5
V: TRBV2
size: NA
length: 11
CDR3: ASSRAGVETQY

J: TRBJ2-7
V: TRBV7-9
size: NA
length: 13
CDR3: ASSLTGDLRYEQY

J: TRBJ2-5
V: TRBV11-3
size: NA
length: 11
CDR3: ASSLTREETQY

J: TRBJ1-2
V: TRBV3-1/TRBV3-2
size: NA
length: 14
CDR3: ASSQPGTDSNYGYT

J: TRBJ1-1
V: TRBV5-5
size: few
length: 12
CDR3: ASSLGWSNTEAF

J: TRBJ1-2
V: TRBV29-1
size: NA
length: 12
CDR3: SVDGLGGGYGYT

J: TRBJ2-3
V: TRBV6-1
size: NA
length: 13
CDR3: ASSDTGYPTDTQY

J: TRBJ2-6
V: TRBV18
size: NA
length: 16
CDR3: ASSPSASGGAGANVLT

J: TRBJ1-2
V: TRBV19
size: NA
length: 11
CDR3: ASSNPGNYGYT

J: TRBJ2-1
V: TRBV6-2/TRBV6-3
size: NA
length: 13
CDR3: ASSDTGSSYNEQF

J: TRBJ1-3
V: TRBV6-5
size: NA
length: 12
CDR3: ASTPGQAAHTIY

J: TRBJ2-5
V: TRBV4-1
size: once
length: 14
CDR3: ASSQEQVGLSETQY

J: TRBJ1-5
V: TRBV19
size: NA
length: 15
CDR3: ASSIRSEGQVFQPQH

J: TRBJ2-7
V: TRBV2
size: few
length: 9
CDR3: ASGRGYEQY

J: TRBJ1-2
V: TRBV10-3
size: NA
length: 11
CDR3: ATSGDRGYGYT

J: TRBJ2-2
V: TRBV14
size: NA
length: 11
CDR3: ASSPRGAGELF

J: TRBJ2-2
V: TRBV27
size: NA
length: 17
CDR3: ASSFLGTTHPMNTGELF

J: TRBJ1-3
V: TRBV7-4
size: NA
length: 13
CDR3: ASSLGGGFGNTIY

J: TRBJ1-1
V: TRBV11-2
size: NA
length: 13
CDR3: ASSFWTESNTEAF

J: TRBJ2-7
V: TRBV4-2
size: NA
length: 13
CDR3: ASSQEVLAYYEQY

J: TRBJ2-1
V: TRBV19
size: NA
length: 15
CDR3: ASSKGLAGTSVNEQF

J: TRBJ1-1
V: TRBV3-1/TRBV3-2
size: NA
length: 15
CDR3: ASSPGQIWDENTEAF

J: TRBJ2-7
V: TRBV23-1
size: NA
length: 16
CDR3: ASSQQYSPHRWEYEQY

J: TRBJ2-1
V: TRBV7-2
size: NA
length: 13
CDR3: ASSLFTSGKNEQF

J: TRBJ2-1
V: TRBV27
size: NA
length: 11
CDR3: ASRGQGPNEQF

J: TRBJ2-7
V: TRBV30
size: NA
length: 13
CDR3: AWTLHAGGQNEQY

J: TRBJ1-3
V: TRBV9
size: NA
length: 13
CDR3: ASSVTGGDGNTIY

J: TRBJ1-4
V: TRBV3-1/TRBV3-2
size: NA
length: 14
CDR3: ASSPKQGLPNEKLF

J: TRBJ2-7
V: TRBV5-4
size: NA
length: 12
CDR3: ASSGTGGGYEQY

J: TRBJ2-7
V: TRBV11-2
size: NA
length: 13
CDR3: ASSLDRDSVYEQY

J: TRBJ1-1
V: TRBV3-1/TRBV3-2
size: NA
length: 13
CDR3: ASSQDGRANTEAF

J: TRBJ1-1
V: TRBV6-5
size: once
length: 13
CDR3: ASSYGWATNTEAF

J: TRBJ2-7
V: TRBV6-6
size: NA
length: 14
CDR3: ASSYSESILNYEQY

J: TRBJ2-4
V: TRBV11-2
size: NA
length: 12
CDR3: ASSSRTGVNIQY

J: TRBJ1-4
V: TRBV3-1/TRBV3-2
size: NA
length: 12
CDR3: ASSQGGRGEKLF